Sequencing of this TCR beta chain was carried out in a study of cytomegalovirus exposure and HLA in healthy donors. The CDR3 loop spans 15 amino acids. Germline V gives CDR1 MGHRA, CDR2 YSYEKL. V shed 1 base and J shed 6 bases, with 13 bases lying between them. As for this clone: Antigen unknown.

Study outcomes and limitations: Later on, an analysis tied 15,000 to 20,000 TCR beta sequences to HLA alleles at 0.05 false discovery rate.

Primers for the PCR totalled 60 Vbeta and 13 Jbeta. Clones were sequenced by immunoSEQ multiplex PCR, and TCRdb holds only the in-frame ones, with some missing. The top ten hold 4.9% of the sample, which has fewer than 200,000 clones, roughly 79% seen once. The chain is built from TRBV4-1 and TRBJ1-5; TRBD1 is a possible D gene (5 bases). This sequence originates from a woman younger than 35 in good health and CMV-seropositive. Sequenced material: PBMCs. Written as DNA, the CDR3 is TGCGCCAGCAGCCAAGGGGTGGGGCGCAGTCAGCCCCAGCATTTT. Protein product: CASSQGVGRSQPQHF.